The entry below describes one T cell receptor (beta chain). Its antigen is undetermined. The entry originates in a study of cytomegalovirus exposure and HLA in healthy donors. Study at large: An earlier analysis identified 110 million or so unique TCR beta sequences in some 180 million T cells. Study conclusions and caveats: Associated with cytomegalovirus, according to the listing, were 150 to 200 TCR beta chains.

The primer mix had 60 Vbeta and 13 Jbeta primers. Sequenced by immunoSEQ multiplex PCR; TCRdb stores in-frame clones only, minus some. The data contain about 300,000 clones, 86% of them seen just once; the ten biggest clones take up 4%. The CDR3 runs 18 residues. Germline CDR1 and CDR2: LNHDA and SQIVND (reference sequence). V shed 4 bases, J shed 0 bases, and the junction held 7 bases outside the gene matches. The clonotype originates from a man between 35 and 55 years old in good health and CMV-seropositive. V gene TRBV19 combines with J gene TRBJ2-2; TRBD2 matches 11 bases. The specimen sequenced was PBMCs. CDR3 nucleotides: TGTGCCAGTAGTACAACGGGACTAGCGGAGCCGAACACCGGGGAGCTGTTTTTT. Amino acid sequence: CASSTTGLAEPNTGELFF.